These 8 T cell receptor beta chains originate from one sample sequenced in a study of blood T cell repertoires in COVID-19. Libraries were prepared by immunoSEQ multiplex PCR; TCRdb keeps only in-frame clonotypes and omits some of them. Among 190,000 or so clones, around 89% were seen once, and the ten largest hold under 4.5%. The material sequenced was peripheral blood. These receptors were taken from a woman under 40 with acute or convalescent COVID-19.

The chain employs TRBV18 and TRBJ2-7, with 13 positions matching TRBD2. Unmatched junction bases numbered 3, after V lost 5 bases and J lost 2 bases. Germline V CDR1 and CDR2: KGHSH, LQKENI. The CDR3 contains 15 residues. CDR3 DNA: TGTGCCAGCTCAACCGGGACTAGCGGGACCTACGAGCAGTACTTC. Translated: CASSTGTSGTYEQYF.

CDR3 sequence reads: CASSPGPGQGLQQFF. The CDR3 DNA sequence: TGTGCCAGCTCACCAGGTCCGGGACAGGGACTTCAGCAGTTCTTC. The chain couples TRBV18 to TRBJ2-1; 9 nucleotides agree with TRBD1. Trimming removed 2 bases from V and 11 bases from J; junction bases left unmatched: 10. This CDR3 is built from 15 residues. The germline V gene encodes CDR1 KGHSH and CDR2 LQKENI. The variable domain in full, with the rest retrieved from reference TRBV18 and TRBJ2-1, is NAGVMQNPRHLVRRRGQEARLRCSPMKGHSHVYWYRQLPEEGLKFMVYLQKENIIDESGMPKERFSAEFPKEGPSILRIQQVVRGDSAAYFCASSPGPGQGLQQFFGPGTRLTVL.

V is TRBV7-8 and J is TRBJ1-1; 7 nucleotides align to TRBD1. The CDR3 sequence is 15 residues long. CDR1 and CDR2 from the germline V gene are SGHVS and FQNEAQ. Trimming at V came to 5 bases and at J to 3 bases, leaving 9 bases not matched to a gene. CDR3: CASSPLGQRYTEAFF. The CDR3 bases are TGTGCCAGCAGCCCTTTGGGACAGAGATACACTGAAGCTTTCTTT.

The rearrangement joins TRBV3-1 (or the pseudogene TRBV3-2) to TRBJ1-2; no definite D call. The CDR3 is 12 amino acids. V dropped 1 base and J dropped 12 bases, with 12 bases sitting between them. Looked up from germline, CDR1 is LGHDT and CDR2 is YNNKEL (reference sequence). The CDR3 region has the DNA TGTGCCAGCAGCCAAGGGGCGGCGGGTGACACCTTC. This codes for CASSQGAAGDTF.

The chain is built from TRBV27 and TRBJ2-1, with D possibly being TRBD2 (5 bases). Trimming shortened V by 4 bases and J by 2 bases, and 15 bases separated the two germline ends. CDR1 is MNHEY and CDR2 is SMNVEV in the germline V gene (reference sequence). The CDR3 is 16 amino acids. The CDR3 nucleotides read TGTGCCAGCAGTTCACGTCGAGCGGAGGCCTACAATGAGCAGTTCTTC. This translates into CASSSRRAEAYNEQFF.

This chain joins TRBV6-4 and TRBJ2-5; possible D gene TRBD2, 5 bases. Trimming cost V 6 bases and J 4 bases, with 12 bases left between them. Germline V CDR1 and CDR2: MRHNA, SNTAGT. The CDR3 length is 13 residues. CDR3 loop: CASSQDYGETQYF. CDR3 DNA sequence: TGTGCCAGCAGCCAAGACTATGGAGAGACCCAGTACTTC.

The V gene is TRBV7-8, the J gene TRBJ2-2; TRBD1 agrees at 9 bases. V lost 5 bases to trimming and J lost 3 bases; unmatched junction nucleotides: 7. The CDR3 consists of 16 residues. Germline-derived CDR1 and CDR2 are SGHVS and FQNEAQ. The CDR3: CASSQAGTGYTGELFF. The DNA for the CDR3 is TGTGCCAGCAGCCAGGCCGGGACAGGGTACACCGGGGAGCTGTTTTTT.

The chain links TRBV5-4 to TRBJ2-3, with D hard to call. CDR3 length: 15 amino acids. V lost 1 base, J lost 5 bases, and 14 bases lay in between. In germline, CDR1 is SGHNT, CDR2 YYREEE (reference sequence). The DNA of the CDR3 is TGTGCCAGCAGCTTGTTCGTCGCGAGTGTAGATACGCAGTATTTT. The encoded protein is CASSLFVASVDTQYF.